Sequencing of this T cell receptor beta chain was carried out in a study of blood T cell repertoires in COVID-19. Study overall: The origin of the acute and convalescent COVID-19 samples was the United States, Italy and Spain. From T cells, B-cell-depleted T cells, or PBMCs came the material, which was cDNA or gDNA.

Original data processing: By means of reference gene primer amplification, nucleated cell counts were estimated. Using immunoSEQ multiplex PCR, the repertoire was profiled, and TCRdb retains in-frame clones only, with some absent. From that table come the V and J calls and clone size; the DNA was used to work out D and trimming. The sample has approximately 300,000 clones, 86% seen once. Germline lookup yields CDR1 SGHKS and CDR2 YYEKEE (reference sequence). V shed 0 bases, J shed 2 bases, and the junction held 2 bases outside the gene matches. The CDR3 is made up of 14 amino acids. This clonotype was obtained from a woman in her 50s with acute or convalescent COVID-19. The chain uses TRBV5-5 and TRBJ2-7; 7 nucleotides align to TRBD1. Sequencing used peripheral blood. CDR3 region: CASSLGDRAYEQYF. The CDR3 coding sequence is TGTGCCAGCAGCTTGGGTGACAGGGCCTACGAGCAGTACTTC. Filled out from reference TRBV5-5 and TRBJ2-7, the complete variable domain reads DAGVTQSPTHLIKTRGQQVTLRCSPISGHKSVSWYQQVLGQGPQFIFQYYEKEERGRGNFPDRFSARQFPNYSSELNVNALLLGDSALYLCASSLGDRAYEQYFGPGTRLTVT.